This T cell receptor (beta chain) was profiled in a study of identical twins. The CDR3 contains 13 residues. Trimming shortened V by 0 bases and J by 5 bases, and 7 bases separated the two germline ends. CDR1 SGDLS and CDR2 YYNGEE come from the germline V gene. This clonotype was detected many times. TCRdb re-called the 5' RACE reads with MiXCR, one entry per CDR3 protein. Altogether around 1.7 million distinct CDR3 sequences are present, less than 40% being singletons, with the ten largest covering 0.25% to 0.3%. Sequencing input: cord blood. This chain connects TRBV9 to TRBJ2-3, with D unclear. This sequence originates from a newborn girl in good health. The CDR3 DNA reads TGTGCCAGCAGCGTAGATGGTGGAGATACGCAGTATTTT. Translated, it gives CASSVDGGDTQYF.